This T cell receptor beta chain was sequenced in a study of human T cells and chemical hapten exposure. The overall study: Across the whole study, which lasted roughly 24 weeks, patients were given diphenylcyclopropenone on the scalp once a week. Mainly, slight library volume differences in the pool made TCR yields vary. Study-level findings and limits: The study found that DPC sensitization did not change TCRs above 1 in 1000 frequency. Significantly greater numbers of large CDR3 similarity clusters came from expanded TCRs than from controls.

TCRdb reprocessed the RACE reads with MiXCR, giving one entry per CDR3 protein. The data contain about 98,000 distinct CDR3 sequences, 11% of them singletons. The CDR3 is 12 residues long. Per germline, CDR1 SEHNR and CDR2 FQNEAQ (reference sequence). Concerning this clonotype: What it recognizes is unknown. The junction and the germline gene differ at one end; a read error may be behind it.

Documented time point: pre-sensitization, week 0. Treatment of the sample: therapeutic diphenylcyclopropenone sensitization with weekly scalp DPC. This chain links TRBV7-9 with TRBJ2-2; tentatively, D is TRBD2 (6 bases). The clonotype comes from a woman between 55 and 75 years old with alopecia areata. Some clones in this sample may be carry-over from other donors' samples. Material: whole blood, obtained in connection with sensitization to the hapten diphenylcyclopropenone (DPC). CDR3 sequence reads: CASSRGSGELLF. In DNA, the CDR3 is TGTGCCAGCAGCCGGGGGTCCGGGGAGCTGCTTTTT.